The following is a TCR beta chain sequence with its context. The record originates from a study of blood T cell repertoires in COVID-19. Study-wide background: Sources were T cells, B-cell-depleted T cells, or PBMCs; the material itself was cDNA or gDNA.

Germline CDR1 and CDR2: SNHLY and FYNNEI. The CDR3 sequence is 14 residues long. V was pared by 3 bases and J by 3 bases, with 4 bases of the junction left unmatched. In the source study's methods: Using reference gene primer amplification, nucleated cell counts were estimated. Sequencing was performed with immunoSEQ multiplex PCR; in TCRdb, only in-frame clones are kept and a portion is missing. For V, J and clone size, that table is used; D and trimming come from the DNA. The table records some 350,000 clones, 88% of them present only once. A Seattle source enrolled patients during active infection and followed them longitudinally.

The sequence derives from a woman between 65 and 79 years old with COVID-19, enrolled during active disease. The specimen was peripheral blood. V usage is TRBV2 and J usage is TRBJ1-1, with TRBD1 matching 7 bases. In nucleotides, the CDR3 is TGTGCCAGCAGTGAGACAGGGACGTACACTGAAGCTTTCTTT. Protein: CASSETGTYTEAFF.